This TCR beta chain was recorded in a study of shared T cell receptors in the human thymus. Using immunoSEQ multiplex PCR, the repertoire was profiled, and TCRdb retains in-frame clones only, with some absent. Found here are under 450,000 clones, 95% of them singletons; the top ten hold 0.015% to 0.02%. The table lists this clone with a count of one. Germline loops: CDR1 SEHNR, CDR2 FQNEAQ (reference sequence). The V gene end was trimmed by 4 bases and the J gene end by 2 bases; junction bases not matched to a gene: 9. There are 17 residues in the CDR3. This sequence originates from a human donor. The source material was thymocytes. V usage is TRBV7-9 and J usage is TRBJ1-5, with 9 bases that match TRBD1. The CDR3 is CASSSRDREFGNQPQHF. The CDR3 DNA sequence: TGTGCCAGCAGCTCCCGGGACAGGGAATTCGGCAATCAGCCCCAGCATTTT.